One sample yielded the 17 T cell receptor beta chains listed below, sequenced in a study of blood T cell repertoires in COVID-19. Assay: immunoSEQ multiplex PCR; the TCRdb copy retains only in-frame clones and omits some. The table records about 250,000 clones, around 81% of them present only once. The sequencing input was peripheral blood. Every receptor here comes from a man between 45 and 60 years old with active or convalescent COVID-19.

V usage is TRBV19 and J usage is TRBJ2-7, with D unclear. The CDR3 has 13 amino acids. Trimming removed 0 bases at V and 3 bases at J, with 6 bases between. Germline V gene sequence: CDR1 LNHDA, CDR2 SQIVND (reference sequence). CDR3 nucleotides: TGTGCCAGTAGTATAGAGTACGGCTACGAGCAGTACTTC. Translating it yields CASSIEYGYEQYF.

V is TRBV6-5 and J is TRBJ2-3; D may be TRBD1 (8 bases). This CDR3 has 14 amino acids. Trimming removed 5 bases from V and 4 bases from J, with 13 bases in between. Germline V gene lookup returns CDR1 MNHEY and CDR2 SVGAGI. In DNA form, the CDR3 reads TGTGCCAGCAGTCGGACAGGGAGGGCAGATACGCAGTATTTT. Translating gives CASSRTGRADTQYF.

In nucleotides, the CDR3 is TGTGCCAGCAGCGTGGGGACAGGGGCGTGGACTGAAGCTTTCTTT. It encodes CASSVGTGAWTEAFF. The chain uses TRBV9 and TRBJ1-1; 10 bases align to TRBD1. Germline values: CDR1 SGDLS, CDR2 YYNGEE. V gave up 2 bases and J gave up 5 bases; unmatched junction bases: 6. The CDR3 has 15 amino acids.

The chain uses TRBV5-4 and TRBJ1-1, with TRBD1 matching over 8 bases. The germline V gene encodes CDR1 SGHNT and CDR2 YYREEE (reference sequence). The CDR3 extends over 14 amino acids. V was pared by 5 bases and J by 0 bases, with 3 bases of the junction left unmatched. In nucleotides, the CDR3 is TGTGCCAGCAGGGACAGGGAAATGAACACTGAAGCTTTCTTT. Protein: CASRDREMNTEAFF.

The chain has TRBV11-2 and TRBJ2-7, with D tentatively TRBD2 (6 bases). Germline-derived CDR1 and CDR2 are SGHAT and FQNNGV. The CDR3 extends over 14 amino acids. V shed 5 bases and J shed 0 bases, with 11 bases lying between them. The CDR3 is CASSRDFYSYEQYF. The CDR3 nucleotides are TGTGCCAGCAGCCGGGACTTCTACTCCTACGAGCAGTACTTC.

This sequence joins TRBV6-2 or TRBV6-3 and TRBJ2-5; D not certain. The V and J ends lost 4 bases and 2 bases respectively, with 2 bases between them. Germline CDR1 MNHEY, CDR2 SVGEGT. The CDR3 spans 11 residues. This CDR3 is CASSSQETQYF. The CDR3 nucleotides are TGTGCCAGCAGTTCACAAGAGACCCAGTACTTC.

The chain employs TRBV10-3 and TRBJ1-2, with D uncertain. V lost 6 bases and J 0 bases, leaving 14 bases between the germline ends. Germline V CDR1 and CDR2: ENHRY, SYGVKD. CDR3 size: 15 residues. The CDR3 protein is CAISPKMAANYGYTF. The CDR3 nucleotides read TGTGCCATCAGCCCAAAAATGGCAGCTAACTATGGCTACACCTTC.

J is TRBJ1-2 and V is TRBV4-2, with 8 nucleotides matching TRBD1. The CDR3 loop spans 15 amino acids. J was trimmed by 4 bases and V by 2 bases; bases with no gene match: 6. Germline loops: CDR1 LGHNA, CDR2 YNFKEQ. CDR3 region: CASSQLTGEGYGYTF. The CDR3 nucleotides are TGTGCCAGCAGCCAACTGACAGGGGAAGGCTATGGCTACACCTTC.

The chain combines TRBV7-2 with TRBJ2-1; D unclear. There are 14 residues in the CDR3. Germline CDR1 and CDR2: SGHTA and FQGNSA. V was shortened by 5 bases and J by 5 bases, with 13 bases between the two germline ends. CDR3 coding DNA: TGTGCCAGCAGCCCTAACTACCTAAACAATGAGCAGTTCTTC. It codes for CASSPNYLNNEQFF.

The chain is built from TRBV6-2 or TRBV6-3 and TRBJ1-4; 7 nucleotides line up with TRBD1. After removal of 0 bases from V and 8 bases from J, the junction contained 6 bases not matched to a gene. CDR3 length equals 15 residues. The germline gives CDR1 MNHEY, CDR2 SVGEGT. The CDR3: CASSYSGQLSEKLFF. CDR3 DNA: TGTGCCAGCAGTTACTCGGGACAGCTCTCGGAAAAACTGTTTTTT.

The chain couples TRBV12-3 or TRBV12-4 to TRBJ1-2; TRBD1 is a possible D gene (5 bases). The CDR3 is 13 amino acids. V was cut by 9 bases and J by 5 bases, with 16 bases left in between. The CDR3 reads CASFKGTVYGYTF. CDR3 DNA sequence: TGTGCCAGTTTCAAAGGGACTGTGTATGGCTACACCTTC.

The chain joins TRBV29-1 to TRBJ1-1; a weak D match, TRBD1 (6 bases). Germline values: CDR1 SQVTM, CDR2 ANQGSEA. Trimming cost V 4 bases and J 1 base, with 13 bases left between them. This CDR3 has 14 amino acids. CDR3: CSVVTGAGNTEAFF. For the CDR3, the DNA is TGCAGCGTTGTGACAGGTGCGGGGAACACTGAAGCTTTCTTT.

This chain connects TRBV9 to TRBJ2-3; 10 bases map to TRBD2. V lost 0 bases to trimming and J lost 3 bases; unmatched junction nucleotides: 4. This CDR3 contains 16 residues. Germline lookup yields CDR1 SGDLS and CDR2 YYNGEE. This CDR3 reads CASSVAASGGTDTQYF. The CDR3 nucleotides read TGTGCCAGCAGCGTAGCGGCTAGCGGGGGAACAGATACGCAGTATTTT.

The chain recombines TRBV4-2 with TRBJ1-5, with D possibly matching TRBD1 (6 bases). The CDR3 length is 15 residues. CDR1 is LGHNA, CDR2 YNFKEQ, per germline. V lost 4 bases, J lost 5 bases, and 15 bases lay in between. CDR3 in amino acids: CASSLEDRDDQPQHF. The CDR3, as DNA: TGTGCCAGCAGCCTAGAGGACAGAGATGATCAGCCCCAGCATTTT.

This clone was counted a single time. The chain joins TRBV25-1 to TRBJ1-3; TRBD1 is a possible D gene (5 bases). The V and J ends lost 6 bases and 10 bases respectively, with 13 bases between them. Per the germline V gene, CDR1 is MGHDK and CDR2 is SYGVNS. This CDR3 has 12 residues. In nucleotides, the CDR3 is TGTGCCAGCAGCCTTGGGAGGGGAACCATATATTTT. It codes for CASSLGRGTIYF.

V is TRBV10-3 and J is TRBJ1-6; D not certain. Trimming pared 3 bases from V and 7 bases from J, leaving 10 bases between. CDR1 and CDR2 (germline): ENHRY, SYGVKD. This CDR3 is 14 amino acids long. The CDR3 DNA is TGTGCCATCAGTGACCCCACGGGGAATTCACCCCTCCACTTT. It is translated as CAISDPTGNSPLHF.

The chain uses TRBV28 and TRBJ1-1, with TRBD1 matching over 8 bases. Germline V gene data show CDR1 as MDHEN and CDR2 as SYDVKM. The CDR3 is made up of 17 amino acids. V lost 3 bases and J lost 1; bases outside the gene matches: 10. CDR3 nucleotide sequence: TGTGCCAGCAGTTTGTTGTGGGACAGGCCATCGAACACTGAAGCTTTCTTT. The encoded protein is CASSLLWDRPSNTEAFF. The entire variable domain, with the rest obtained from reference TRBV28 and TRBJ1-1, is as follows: DVKVTQSSRYLVKRTGEKVFLECVQDMDHENMFWYRQDPGLGLRLIYFSYDVKMKEKGDIPEGYSVSREKKERFSLILESASTNQTSMYLCASSLLWDRPSNTEAFFGQGTRLTVV.